The subject of this entry is one TCR beta chain. This sample is drawn from a study of tumor-infiltrating lymphocytes in localized non-small cell lung cancer. About the study: Some samples were collected after neoadjuvant chemotherapy; smokers, never-smokers and several histologies were included.

Libraries were prepared by immunoSEQ multiplex PCR; TCRdb keeps only in-frame clonotypes and omits some of them. Of about 16,000 clones listed, roughly 40% are singletons. V lost 7 bases, J lost 3 bases, and 10 bases stayed unmatched. The CDR3 has 16 residues. Per the germline V gene, CDR1 is LNHDA and CDR2 is SQIVND (reference sequence). The chain is built from TRBV19 and TRBJ1-5; 9 positions agree with TRBD1. Sample: lung tumor tissue. The TCR sequence derives from a human donor with non-small cell lung cancer. The CDR3 sequence is CASNTLQGASNQPQHF. The DNA for the CDR3 is TGTGCCAGTAATACCTTACAGGGGGCCTCCAATCAGCCCCAGCATTTT.